These T cell receptor beta chains were read from a single sample in a study of blood T cell dynamics during melanoma immunotherapy. Method: immunoSEQ multiplex PCR; TCRdb's copy keeps in-frame clones and lacks some. Among about 1,000 clones listed, around nine tenths were seen once. This specimen was cell-free DNA from blood, taken from a patient treated with checkpoint blockade. The source is a human donor with melanoma. Both conserved end residues are part of each CDR3. D genes are given only for firm matches. The size field is filled for only some rows; it gives once, few, many or a size class.

V gene	clone size	J gene	D gene	CDR3 DNA	CDR3 protein
TRBV4-2	-	TRBJ2-1	TRBD1	TGTGCCAGCAGCCAGGATCCCGGGACAGGGGGGAATGAGCAGTTCTTC	CASSQDPGTGGNEQFF
TRBV29-1	-	TRBJ2-7	-	TGCAGCGTTCTGGACCACTCCTACGAGCAGTACTTC	CSVLDHSYEQYF
TRBV5-4	-	TRBJ2-6	-	TGTGCCAGCAGCCTATCGCTTGGGGCAACCGGGGCCAACGTCCTGACTTTC	CASSLSLGATGANVLTF
TRBV5-8	once	TRBJ2-7	TRBD1	TGTGCCAGCAGCTTGCTGGGACAGGGGAATAACGAGCAGTACTTC	CASSLLGQGNNEQYF
TRBV27	-	TRBJ2-7	-	TGTGCCAGCAGCCCGGATCTCTACGAGCAGTACTTC	CASSPDLYEQYF
TRBV6-6	once	TRBJ1-5	-	TGTGCCAGCAGACCATCGGGAAACAATCAGCCCCAGCATTTT	CASRPSGNNQPQHF
TRBV7-6	once	TRBJ2-7	TRBD2	TGTGCCAGCAGCTTAGGGGCGGGAGGGCCGGACGAGCAGTACTTC	CASSLGAGGPDEQYF
TRBV6-5	-	TRBJ2-6	-	TGTGCCAGCAGCACTCCTCGGGGGGGGGCCAACGTCCTGACTTTC	CASSTPRGGANVLTF
TRBV28	-	TRBJ1-2	-	TGTGCCAGCAGTTTAAGTAGGAGTCTTAAGGGCTACACCTTC	CASSLSRSLKGYTF
TRBV28	once	TRBJ2-7	-	TGTGCCAGCACCCAACCGGGGGCACTTCAATACGAGCAGTACTTC	CASTQPGALQYEQYF
TRBV5-1	-	TRBJ1-4	TRBD1	TGCGCCAGCAGCTTGCAGGGACAGACTAATGAAAAACTGTTTTTT	CASSLQGQTNEKLFF
TRBV19	-	TRBJ2-1	TRBD2	TGTGCCAGTAGTGTACTAGCGGGTTACAATGAGCAGTTCTTC	CASSVLAGYNEQFF
TRBV4-1	-	TRBJ1-6	-	TGCGCCAGCAGCCAAGCGGTCAGGGTAGAGGGTAATTCACCCCTCCACTTT	CASSQAVRVEGNSPLHF
TRBV19	-	TRBJ2-7	-	TGTGCCAGTAGCCCTTCGCCAGGGGCAGGCGAGCAGTACTTC	CASSPSPGAGEQYF
TRBV28	-	TRBJ2-1	-	TGTGCCAGCAGTTTGAATAGAGATGGCTCCTACAATGAGCAGTTCTTC	CASSLNRDGSYNEQFF
TRBV27	-	TRBJ2-7	TRBD2	TGTGCCAGTAGGACTAGCGGGAGTTCCTACGAGCAGTACTTC	CASRTSGSSYEQYF
TRBV7-6	-	TRBJ1-4	-	TGTGCCAGCAGCCCTATCGGTGAAACTAATGAAAAACTGTTTTTT	CASSPIGETNEKLFF